The 24 T cell receptor beta chains below all came from one sample that was sequenced in a study of cytomegalovirus exposure and HLA in healthy donors. A multiplex PCR was run with 60 Vbeta primers and 13 Jbeta primers. This table comes from immunoSEQ multiplex PCR, and its TCRdb copy is limited to in-frame clones, with some not included. In the table there are hundreds of thousands of clones, roughly 78% of which are singletons. The sequenced sample was PBMCs. These receptors originate from a boy aged 10-17 years in good health and CMV-seronegative.

Here the CDR3 reads CASSQDKQVVSAGELFF. The CDR3, as DNA: TGTGCCAGCAGCCAAGATAAGCAGGTTGTATCAGCCGGGGAGCTGTTTTTT. The chain couples TRBV4-2 to TRBJ2-2; unclear D gene. Trimming stripped 0 bases from V and 6 bases from J, with 17 bases between. Per the germline V gene, CDR1 is LGHNA and CDR2 is YNFKEQ. The CDR3 is 17 amino acids.

This chain uses TRBV9 with TRBJ2-7; 11 bases match TRBD2. The CDR3 has 15 amino acids. V lost 3 bases, J lost 2 bases, and 4 bases stayed unmatched. The germline CDR1 and CDR2 sequences are SGDLS and YYNGEE. This chain's CDR3 is CASSDGTSGTYEQYF. The DNA of the CDR3 is TGTGCCAGCAGCGACGGGACTAGCGGAACCTACGAGCAGTACTTC.

V and J are TRBV14 and TRBJ1-2; the match to TRBD1 covers 8 bases. The V gene end was trimmed by 1 base and the J gene end by 3 bases; junction bases not matched to a gene: 1. The CDR3 runs 14 residues. In germline, CDR1 is SGHDN, CDR2 FVKESK. The CDR3 here is CASSQGGQDYGYTF. CDR3 DNA: TGTGCCAGCAGCCAAGGGGGACAGGACTATGGCTACACCTTC.

In its sample, this clone was seen once. J is TRBJ1-1 and V is TRBV10-2; the match to TRBD1 covers 7 bases. Germline CDR1 WSHSY, CDR2 SAAADI. Losses at the gene ends were 11 bases for V and 0 bases for J; bases not matched to a gene: 21. This CDR3 has 18 amino acids. The CDR3 spells CACWARQGEPRMNTEAFF. The CDR3 nucleotides read TGCGCCTGCTGGGCCCGACAGGGTGAGCCGCGTATGAACACTGAAGCTTTCTTT.

V usage is TRBV11-2 and J usage is TRBJ1-4, with D hard to call. Germline lookup yields CDR1 SGHAT and CDR2 FQNNGV. CDR3 length: 14 amino acids. Trimming stripped 4 bases from V and 4 bases from J, with 10 bases between. The CDR3 region has the DNA TGTGCCAGCAGCTCCCGACGGAGTAATGAAAAACTGTTTTTT. Amino acid sequence: CASSSRRSNEKLFF.

The CDR3 DNA reads TGTGCCAGCAGTTTACAGCAGGGCGCTCTCTACGGCTACACCTTC. It encodes CASSLQQGALYGYTF. The chain is built from TRBV27 and TRBJ1-2, with TRBD1 as a possible D gene (5 bases). V was shortened by 2 bases and J by 8 bases, with 18 bases between the two germline ends. CDR3 length: 15 amino acids. CDR1 MNHEY and CDR2 SMNVEV come from the germline V gene (reference sequence).

This clone was observed once. The gene calls are TRBV19 and TRBJ1-1; D not resolved. CDR1 LNHDA and CDR2 SQIVND come from the germline V gene (reference sequence). The CDR3 totals 14 residues. Trimming removed 3 bases at V and 4 bases at J, with 12 bases between. The CDR3 protein is CASSIVVGSTEAFF. CDR3 in DNA: TGTGCCAGTAGTATCGTCGTGGGGAGCACTGAAGCTTTCTTT.

Regarding this clone: The sample holds other DNA sequences that translate to the same CDR3. The rearrangement uses TRBV19 and TRBJ2-5; 7 nucleotides agree with TRBD2. The CDR3 covers 13 residues. Trimming at V came to 5 bases and at J to 5 bases, leaving 5 bases not matched to a gene. CDR1 and CDR2 (germline): LNHDA, SQIVND (reference sequence). The CDR3, as DNA: TGTGCCAGTAGTGAGGGGCGGGGGGAGACCCAGTACTTC. Its translation: CASSEGRGETQYF.

This chain links TRBV27 with TRBJ2-7; perhaps TRBD2 as D (5 bases). The CDR3 has 12 residues. The V end was cut by 8 bases, the J end by 3 bases, with 11 bases between. Germline V gene sequence: CDR1 MNHEY, CDR2 SMNVEV (reference sequence). CDR3 protein: CASGGRSYEQYF. For the CDR3, the DNA is TGTGCCAGCGGAGGCCGCAGCTACGAGCAGTACTTC.

J is TRBJ2-7 and V is TRBV7-2; TRBD1 matches 9 bases. The CDR3 sequence is 14 residues long. Germline V gene data show CDR1 as SGHTA and CDR2 as FQGNSA. V trimming: 5 bases; J trimming: 4 bases; junction bases outside the gene matches: 6. CDR3 sequence: CASSQDRGLYEQYF. The CDR3 DNA reads as TGTGCCAGCAGCCAGGACAGGGGTCTGTACGAGCAGTACTTC.

The gene calls are TRBV18 and TRBJ1-2; D possibly corresponds to TRBD1 (6 bases). With 0 bases removed from V and 3 bases from J, the gap between germline ends came to 8 bases. This CDR3 comprises 14 residues. CDR1 KGHSH and CDR2 LQKENI come from the germline V gene. DNA of the CDR3: TGTGCCAGCTCACCACCGTCAGGGGACTATGGCTACACCTTC. This codes for CASSPPSGDYGYTF.

This rearrangement joins TRBV7-2 to TRBJ2-5, with 7 bases lining up with TRBD2. J was trimmed by 5 bases and V by 2 bases; bases with no gene match: 5. This CDR3 has 14 amino acids. CDR1 is SGHTA and CDR2 is FQGNSA in the germline V gene. This CDR3 is CASSLFGGWETQYF. The CDR3 coding sequence is TGTGCCAGCAGCTTATTCGGGGGGTGGGAGACCCAGTACTTC.

The chain joins TRBV19 to TRBJ2-1; TRBD2 agrees at 8 bases. This CDR3 region has 12 residues. Losses at the gene ends were 4 bases for V and 11 bases for J; bases not matched to a gene: 4. The V gene's germline CDR1 is LNHDA and CDR2 SQIVND (reference sequence). In DNA, the CDR3 is TGTGCCAGTAGTACCCGACTAGCGCAGCAGTTCTTC. Protein product: CASSTRLAQQFF. The complete variable domain, with remaining parts taken from reference TRBV19 and TRBJ2-1, reads DGGITQSPKYLFRKEGQNVTLSCEQNLNHDAMYWYRQDPGQGLRLIYYSQIVNDFQKGDIAEGYSVSREKKESFPLTVTSAQKNPTAFYLCASSTRLAQQFFGPGTRLTVL.

This clone was seen a single time. This rearrangement joins TRBV4-1 to TRBJ2-4, with D uncertain. Trimming shortened V by 4 bases and J by 0 bases, and 10 bases separated the two germline ends. Germline V gene lookup returns CDR1 MGHRA and CDR2 YSYEKL. CDR3 size: 15 residues. The CDR3 nucleotides read TGCGCCAGCAGCCCACTTTTTTTAGCCAAAAACATTCAGTACTTC. Translated: CASSPLFLAKNIQYF.

The CDR3 bases are TGTGCCAGCAGCCCACTAGCGGGGCCCTACAATGAGCAGTTCTTC. This gives the protein CASSPLAGPYNEQFF. The J gene is TRBJ2-1, the V gene TRBV11-2, with 10 positions matching TRBD2. From germline, CDR1 is SGHAT and CDR2 FQNNGV. The V segment lost 5 bases and the J segment 2 bases; nucleotides outside the gene matches: 3. The CDR3 extends over 15 amino acids.

This chain uses TRBV2 with TRBJ1-1; the match to TRBD1 covers 7 bases. There are 17 residues in the CDR3. The trim removed 6 bases at V and 0 bases at J, leaving 13 bases unmatched. Germline V gives CDR1 SNHLY, CDR2 FYNNEI. The CDR3 sequence is CASRAARDSYMNTEAFF. As DNA, the CDR3 is TGTGCCAGCAGGGCAGCCAGGGACAGCTACATGAACACTGAAGCTTTCTTT. The full variable domain, its missing parts supplied by reference TRBV2 and TRBJ1-1, is EPEVTQTPSHQVTQMGQEVILRCVPISNHLYFYWYRQILGQKVEFLVSFYNNEISEKSEIFDDQFSVERPDGSNFTLKIRSTKLEDSAMYFCASRAARDSYMNTEAFFGQGTRLTVV.

The chain couples TRBV29-1 to TRBJ1-1; D not resolved. The V gene lost 5 bases and the J gene lost 12 bases, with 16 bases spanning the gap. The CDR3 has 11 amino acids. The germline CDR1 and CDR2 sequences are SQVTM and ANQGSEA. CDR3 residues: CSVRVQFLPFF. As DNA, the CDR3 is TGCAGCGTTCGAGTACAGTTCCTTCCTTTCTTT.

This sequence joins TRBV4-2 and TRBJ2-7; D might be TRBD2 (5 bases). This CDR3 comprises 14 residues. V was shortened by 4 bases and J by 0 bases, with 10 bases between the two germline ends. Germline V CDR1 and CDR2: LGHNA, YNFKEQ. The CDR3 DNA reads as TGTGCCAGCAGCCCTTCGGGGAGCTCCTACGAGCAGTACTTC. It encodes CASSPSGSSYEQYF.

CDR3 protein: CASSLRADPYEQYF. The CDR3 bases are TGTGCCAGCAGTTTACGAGCGGACCCCTACGAGCAGTACTTC. This chain connects TRBV27 to TRBJ2-7; D may be TRBD2 (5 bases). The CDR3 loop spans 14 amino acids. V lost 2 bases to trimming and J lost 2 bases, with 10 bases between them. The V gene's germline CDR1 is MNHEY and CDR2 SMNVEV (reference sequence).

The chain recombines TRBV27 with TRBJ2-1; weak D call: TRBD2 (5 bases). V dropped 5 bases and J dropped 8 bases, with 22 bases sitting between them. CDR1 and CDR2 (germline): MNHEY, SMNVEV (reference sequence). CDR3 size: 16 residues. DNA of the CDR3: TGTGCCAGCAGTACTAGGACTCTCCTCCTCGCCCATGAGCAGTTCTTC. Translating it yields CASSTRTLLLAHEQFF.

This sequence joins TRBV27 and TRBJ2-7; 7 bases align to TRBD2. The CDR3 totals 17 residues. CDR1 is MNHEY and CDR2 is SMNVEV in the germline V gene (reference sequence). The trim removed 3 bases at V and 4 bases at J, leaving 15 bases unmatched. CDR3 loop: CASSFIPVLADPYEQYF. The CDR3 DNA reads as TGTGCCAGCAGTTTTATCCCGGTTCTAGCGGATCCTTACGAGCAGTACTTC.

The chain links TRBV19 to TRBJ1-1; D unclear. The CDR3 totals 13 residues. Per germline, CDR1 LNHDA and CDR2 SQIVND (reference sequence). Trimming took off 3 bases at V and 5 bases at J, with 10 bases between the two ends. The CDR3 loop reads CASSIGGETEAFF. The CDR3 DNA reads as TGTGCCAGTAGTATTGGCGGGGAGACTGAAGCTTTCTTT.

The chain joins TRBV5-1 to TRBJ2-2; weak D call: TRBD1 (5 bases). The germline V and J ends were trimmed by 3 bases and 4 bases, with 19 bases remaining between them. The CDR3 has 17 amino acids. Looked up from germline, CDR1 is SGHRS and CDR2 is YFSETQ. The CDR3 sequence: CASSWTREMKGTGELFF. The DNA for the CDR3 is TGCGCCAGCAGCTGGACCAGGGAAATGAAGGGCACCGGGGAGCTGTTTTTT.

The chain links TRBV29-1 to TRBJ2-7; 8 bases map to TRBD2. Germline CDR1 is SQVTM and CDR2 is ANQGSEA. The CDR3 has 13 amino acids. With V trimmed by 5 bases and J by 3 bases, 6 bases remained unmatched. The CDR3 is CSVLAGTRYEQYF. CDR3 coding DNA: TGCAGCGTTTTAGCGGGGACACGCTACGAGCAGTACTTC.